The 22 T cell receptor beta chains presented below share a single source sample, sequenced in a study of T-cell reconstitution after alpha-beta-depleted transplantation in children. The TCRbeta library was prepared with unique molecular identifiers. TCRdb processed the PCR reads anew with MiXCR; each CDR3 protein has one entry. The table lists roughly 590,000 distinct CDR3 sequences, 16% of them singletons. Source: PBMCs from the stem cell graft donor, taken from the stem cell graft. Every receptor here comes from a human donor who donated a stem cell graft to a child with acute myeloid leukemia.

This chain uses TRBV2 with TRBJ1-1, with no clear D. CDR3 length: 12 residues. Trimming removed 5 bases from V and 6 bases from J, with 10 bases in between. Germline lookup yields CDR1 SNHLY and CDR2 FYNNEI. For the CDR3, the DNA is TGTGCCAGCAGTTTTTATGGGGCTGAAGCTTTCTTT. This encodes CASSFYGAEAFF.

The table lists this clonotype with many counts. The chain employs TRBV20-1 and TRBJ1-2; D is undetermined. Per the germline V gene, CDR1 is DFQATT and CDR2 is SNEGSKA (reference sequence). The CDR3 extends over 13 amino acids. V gave up 5 bases and J gave up 4 bases, with 14 bases separating them. CDR3 sequence (DNA): TGCAGTGCTGTCCAGGACGGCGGCTATGGCTACACCTTC. Amino acids: CSAVQDGGYGYTF.

This clonotype was seen only a few times. V usage is TRBV20-1 and J usage is TRBJ1-3, with no clear D. V was shortened by 1 base and J by 1 base, with 8 bases between the two germline ends. The CDR3 runs 14 residues. Germline V gives CDR1 DFQATT, CDR2 SNEGSKA (reference sequence). This chain's CDR3 is CSARASTSGNTIYF. CDR3 DNA sequence: TGCAGTGCTAGAGCTTCTACTTCTGGAAACACCATATATTTT.

This clonotype has ten or more counts. J is TRBJ2-3 and V is TRBV20-1; D is possibly TRBD1 or TRBD2 (5 bases each). CDR3 size: 14 residues. Germline V gene lookup returns CDR1 DFQATT and CDR2 SNEGSKA (reference sequence). V was shortened by 7 bases and J by 2 bases, with 16 bases between the two germline ends. The CDR3 is CSEMGDPYTDTQYF. CDR3 coding DNA: TGCAGTGAGATGGGGGACCCTTACACAGATACGCAGTATTTT.

This clonotype has only a few counts. The chain has TRBV11-2 and TRBJ2-6; 9 positions match TRBD1. Germline V gives CDR1 SGHAT, CDR2 FQNNGV. V was pared by 5 bases and J by 0 bases, with 8 bases of the junction left unmatched. The length of the CDR3 is 18 residues. The CDR3 coding sequence is TGTGCCAGCAGCGTACAGGGGGCCAAAAGCTCTGGGGCCAACGTCCTGACTTTC. Translation gives CASSVQGAKSSGANVLTF.

J is TRBJ2-7 and V is TRBV7-9; 7 bases are shared with TRBD1. The CDR3 has 15 residues. Germline V CDR1 and CDR2: SEHNR, FQNEAQ (reference sequence). J was trimmed by 1 base and V by 4 bases; bases with no gene match: 7. CDR3 nucleotides: TGTGCCAGCAGCTCCTCCGGGACAGTATCCTACGAGCAGTACGTC. This codes for CASSSSGTVSYEQYV.

V gene TRBV28 combines with J gene TRBJ1-1, with TRBD1 as a possible D gene (5 bases). Per germline, CDR1 MDHEN and CDR2 SYDVKM. The ends were cut back, 3 bases at V and 4 bases at J, with 12 bases in the middle. The CDR3 is made up of 14 amino acids. The CDR3 DNA follows: TGTGCCAGCAGTTTCGGTAGCGGGGCCACTGAAGCTTTCTTT. Its protein is CASSFGSGATEAFF.

The chain links TRBV4-2 to TRBJ2-1, with D unresolved. Trimming left V 0 bases short and J 5 bases short, with 8 bases between. The germline gives CDR1 LGHNA, CDR2 YNFKEQ. This CDR3 spans 14 amino acids. Written as DNA, the CDR3 is TGTGCCAGCAGCCAAGATGGCAGCCACAATGAGCAGTTCTTC. Its translation: CASSQDGSHNEQFF.

A remark on this clonotype: This clone may be a read error of a much larger clone one base away. The rearrangement uses TRBV29-1 and TRBJ2-7, with 7 bases that match TRBD1. Germline V gene sequence: CDR1 SQVTM, CDR2 ANQGSEA. The CDR3 sequence is 15 residues long. The CDR3 bases are TGCAGCCTTGAAGATCCCGGGACAGTGGAATACGAGCAGTACTTC. Protein sequence: CSLEDPGTVEYEQYF.

This clonotype appeared many times. The chain links TRBV20-1 to TRBJ2-1; TRBD2 aligns across 8 bases. CDR1 is DFQATT and CDR2 is SNEGSKA in the germline V gene (reference sequence). The V segment lost 5 bases and the J segment 0 bases; nucleotides outside the gene matches: 6. The CDR3 sequence is 15 residues long. This chain's CDR3 is CSAAGGGSSYNEQFF. In DNA, the CDR3 is TGCAGTGCTGCCGGGGGGGGAAGCTCCTACAATGAGCAGTTCTTC.

The gene calls are TRBV18 and TRBJ1-3, with D hard to call. Germline-derived CDR1 and CDR2 are KGHSH and LQKENI. The CDR3 is made up of 17 amino acids. Trimming shortened V by 2 bases and J by 0 bases, and 14 bases separated the two germline ends. The CDR3 region has the DNA TGTGCCAGCTCACCAACCGACACATCTAGCTCTGGAAACACCATATATTTT. This codes for CASSPTDTSSSGNTIYF.

The chain carries TRBV5-6 and TRBJ2-4, with D possibly being TRBD2 (5 bases). V was clipped by 3 bases and J by 3 bases, with 10 bases between them. Germline CDR1 SGHDT, CDR2 YYEEEE. This CDR3 contains 14 residues. The CDR3 loop is CASSYQRLKNIQYF. Written as DNA, the CDR3 is TGTGCCAGCAGCTACCAGCGGCTCAAAAACATTCAGTACTTC.

This rearrangement joins TRBV7-9 to TRBJ1-1, with D unclear. Germline CDR1 is SEHNR and CDR2 is FQNEAQ (reference sequence). The V gene lost 4 bases and the J gene lost 3 bases, with 9 bases spanning the gap. The CDR3 loop spans 13 amino acids. The CDR3 bases are TGTGCCAGCAGCTACCCCCAAGACACTGAAGCTTTCTTT. Translated, it gives CASSYPQDTEAFF.

The chain couples TRBV5-1 to TRBJ1-2, with 7 bases that match TRBD1. Germline lookup yields CDR1 SGHRS and CDR2 YFSETQ. The CDR3 is 14 amino acids. Germline trimming cut 3 bases from V and 4 bases from J; bases unmatched to any gene: 6. The CDR3 sequence: CASSWDSHSYGYTF. CDR3 nucleotide sequence: TGCGCCAGCAGCTGGGACAGCCACTCCTATGGCTACACCTTC.

A few counts support this clonotype. V gene TRBV12-3 or TRBV12-4 combines with J gene TRBJ2-5, with a tentative D call TRBD1 (5 bases). The CDR3 runs 15 residues. V was shortened by 2 bases and J by 6 bases, with 16 bases between the two germline ends. DNA for the CDR3: TGTGCCAGCAGTTTATCGGACAAAGTTGGAAAGACCCAGTACTTC. It yields the protein CASSLSDKVGKTQYF.

The chain uses TRBV7-9 and TRBJ2-2, with a tentative D call TRBD2 (6 bases). The ends were cut back, 2 bases at V and 10 bases at J, with 17 bases in the middle. This CDR3 contains 15 residues. In germline, CDR1 is SEHNR, CDR2 FQNEAQ (reference sequence). The CDR3 here is CASSLSMGGLVELFF. CDR3 sequence (DNA): TGTGCCAGCAGCTTAAGCATGGGGGGACTCGTGGAGCTGTTTTTT. Filled out from reference TRBV7-9 and TRBJ2-2, the complete variable domain reads DTGVSQNPRHKITKRGQNVTFRCDPISEHNRLYWYRQTLGQGPEFLTYFQNEAQLEKSRLLSDRFSAERPKGSFSTLEIQRTEQGDSAMYLCASSLSMGGLVELFFGEGSRLTVL.

In this sample, this clonotype turned up a few times. A read error is possible here, since a much larger clone lies one base away. The rearrangement links TRBV5-1 to TRBJ2-1; D ambiguous. The germline V gene has CDR1 SGHRS and CDR2 YFSETQ. This CDR3 is built from 11 residues. Trimming took 3 bases from V and 6 from J, leaving 4 bases between them. This chain's CDR3 is CASSWANEQFF. The CDR3 DNA sequence: TGCGCCAGCAGCTGGGCCAATGAGCAGTTCTTC.

The chain recombines TRBV4-3 with TRBJ2-3, with TRBD2 matching 13 bases. The CDR3 runs 16 residues. Per the germline V gene, CDR1 is LGHNA and CDR2 is YSLEER. V shed 0 bases and J 5 bases; nucleotides not matched to a gene: 2. The CDR3 region has the DNA TGCGCCAGCAGCCAAGATCGGACTAGCGGGGGAGATACGCAGTATTTT. It translates to CASSQDRTSGGDTQYF.

Ten or more counts support this clonotype. This rearrangement joins TRBV20-1 to TRBJ2-3; 8 bases fit TRBD2. The germline V gene has CDR1 DFQATT and CDR2 SNEGSKA (reference sequence). CDR3 length: 15 residues. The trim removed 3 bases at V and 9 bases at J, leaving 14 bases unmatched. The CDR3 spells CSASPTPGLVSTQYF. The CDR3 bases are TGCAGTGCTAGTCCCACACCGGGACTAGTATCGACGCAGTATTTT.

This chain links TRBV7-9 with TRBJ2-7; D is unclear. The CDR3 totals 14 residues. Germline loops: CDR1 SEHNR, CDR2 FQNEAQ (reference sequence). The V and J ends lost 4 bases and 5 bases respectively, with 15 bases between them. CDR3 coding DNA: TGTGCCAGCAGCTCGCCCATTAGTCCCCACGAGCAGTACTTC. It codes for CASSSPISPHEQYF.

This clonotype turned up a few times. The chain uses TRBV7-2 and TRBJ2-2; D unclear. Looked up from germline, CDR1 is SGHTA and CDR2 is FQGNSA. This CDR3 comprises 16 residues. V lost 2 bases, J lost 0 bases, and 10 bases lay in between. The CDR3 sequence is CASSLLWTTNTGELFF. The DNA for the CDR3 is TGTGCCAGCAGCTTATTATGGACGACGAACACCGGGGAGCTGTTTTTT.

In this sample, this clonotype turned up a few times. J is TRBJ1-6 and V is TRBV28; 7 nucleotides agree with TRBD1. The CDR3 contains 13 residues. The V and J ends lost 7 bases and 7 bases, in that order; junction bases with no gene match: 4. The germline V gene has CDR1 MDHEN and CDR2 SYDVKM. In DNA, the CDR3 is TGTGCCAGCACCAGGGGGGGAAATTCACCCCTCCACTTT. Encoded protein: CASTRGGNSPLHF.